This T cell receptor beta chain is from a study of regulatory T cells in long-lasting Graves disease. V lost 1 base to trimming and J lost 3 bases, with 12 bases between them. CDR1 LGHNA and CDR2 YNFKEQ come from the germline V gene. The length of the CDR3 is 15 residues. Specified time point: newly diagnosed GD, antithyroid drugs for less than 3 months. The TCR library was prepared using RNA isolated from PBMCs. The authors built TCR beta libraries using iRepertoire HTBI primers and Arm-PCR of CDR3 regions. TCRdb ran MiXCR on the multiplex PCR reads and lists one entry per CDR3 protein. The repertoire consists of about 610,000 distinct CDR3 sequences, with about 16% occurring once and the leading ten covering 12%. The data were also submitted as part of a second study, on T cells in Graves' hyperthyroidism and ophthalmopathy. That study adds: It was uncontrolled infection, other autoimmune disease, pregnancy or lactation that excluded patients. HTBI primers were used for first-round RT-PCR of the TCR CDR3.

The sample here was peripheral blood mononuclear cells (PBMCs), taken at new diagnosis, from a patient treated with antithyroid drugs. This sequence joins TRBV4-2 and TRBJ1-2; D uncertain. The receptor's source is a young man with Graves disease. In DNA, the CDR3 is TGTGCCAGCAGCCAAGGAGCGGCAGAGGACTATGGCTACACCTTC. As protein: CASSQGAAEDYGYTF.